The 22 T cell receptor beta chains below come from one sample, sequenced in a study of identical twins. Each CDR3 protein is one row after TCRdb ran MiXCR on the 5' RACE reads. The table shows just under 650,000 distinct CDR3 sequences, with roughly 7.2% occurring only once. The same sample was also used in a study of yellow fever vaccine responses in identical twins.

The sequencing sample was made of PBMCs. Every receptor here comes from a woman between 18 and 30 years old in good health.

This clonotype was counted many times. The chain is built from TRBV11-2 and TRBJ2-2; 12 bases are shared with TRBD2. The junction had 13 bases not matched to a gene; V was cut back by 3 bases and J by 5 bases. The CDR3 consists of 19 residues. The germline gives CDR1 SGHAT, CDR2 FQNNGV. The CDR3, as DNA: TGTGCCAGCAGCTTTATTGTGCGACTAGCGGGAGAAGAGACCGGGGAGCTGTTTTTT. Its protein product is CASSFIVRLAGEETGELFF. The entire variable domain, with the rest obtained from reference TRBV11-2 and TRBJ2-2, is as follows: EAGVAQSPRYKIIEKRQSVAFWCNPISGHATLYWYQQILGQGPKLLIQFQNNGVVDDSQLPKDRFSAERLKGVDSTLKIQPAKLEDSAVYLCASSFIVRLAGEETGELFFGEGSRLTVL.

This clonotype was observed a handful of times. This chain joins TRBV25-1 and TRBJ2-3, with TRBD2 matching over 7 bases. The V segment lost 1 base and the J segment 2 bases; nucleotides outside the gene matches: 6. The CDR3 runs to 16 residues. Germline loops: CDR1 MGHDK, CDR2 SYGVNS. CDR3 bases: TGTGCCAGCAGTGAATTGGCTAGCGGACCCACAGATACGCAGTATTTT. Its protein is CASSELASGPTDTQYF.

This clonotype was found many times. The chain employs TRBV4-1 and TRBJ2-5, with 8 bases that match TRBD2. This CDR3 has 15 residues. Germline CDR1 and CDR2: MGHRA and YSYEKL. The ends lost 0 bases at V and 4 bases at J; junction bases unmatched: 4. CDR3 sequence: CASSQELAGGETQYF. The CDR3 nucleotides read TGCGCCAGCAGCCAAGAATTGGCGGGAGGAGAGACCCAGTACTTC.

In its sample, this clonotype was seen a few times. One junction end disagrees with the germline gene, perhaps due to a read error. The chain carries TRBV7-8 and TRBJ2-7; either TRBD1 or TRBD2 may fit D (7 bases each). Per germline, CDR1 SGHVS and CDR2 FQNEAQ. This CDR3 has 19 residues. The CDR3 spells CASSLRGARQGGSSYEQSF. In nucleotides, the CDR3 is TGTGCCAGCAGCTTACGGGGGGCTAGACAGGGTGGTTCCTCCTACGAGCAGTCCTTC.

This clonotype was seen more than once but under ten times. The J gene is TRBJ1-1, the V gene TRBV10-2; possible D gene TRBD1, 5 bases. The CDR3 loop spans 13 amino acids. Germline loops: CDR1 WSHSY, CDR2 SAAADI. V gave up 6 bases and J gave up 0 bases, with 8 bases separating them. CDR3 DNA sequence: TGCGCCAGCAGGACAGACATGAACACTGAAGCTTTCTTT. The encoded protein is CASRTDMNTEAFF.

This clonotype has just a few counts. The chain combines TRBV6-5 with TRBJ2-2; D possibly corresponds to TRBD2 (6 bases). CDR1 and CDR2 (germline): MNHEY, SVGAGI. Trimming took 1 base from V and 5 from J, leaving 17 bases between them. There are 17 residues in the CDR3. For the CDR3, the DNA is TGTGCCAGCAGTTACTGGGGAGGTGGGGGAGTTACCGGGGAGCTGTTTTTT. Translating it yields CASSYWGGGGVTGELFF.

V usage is TRBV12-3 or TRBV12-4 and J usage is TRBJ2-2; a possible D gene is TRBD2 (5 bases). Trimming took off 4 bases at V and 5 bases at J, with 11 bases between the two ends. The CDR3 runs to 14 residues. The CDR3 loop reads CASSYRERTGELFF. The DNA of the CDR3 is TGTGCCAGCAGTTATCGGGAACGTACCGGGGAGCTGTTTTTT.

The rearrangement uses TRBV4-1 and TRBJ2-1; the match to TRBD2 covers 14 bases. With V trimmed by 2 bases and J by 8 bases, 8 bases remained unmatched. Per germline, CDR1 MGHRA and CDR2 YSYEKL. This CDR3 has 17 residues. The DNA of the CDR3 is TGCGCCAGCAGCCAAATAGGGACTAGCGGGAGAAGTGATGAGCAGTTCTTC. Its translation is CASSQIGTSGRSDEQFF.

CDR3 loop: CASGLADRGPSGANVLTF. The CDR3 bases are TGTGCTAGTGGTTTGGCCGACAGGGGCCCCTCTGGGGCCAACGTCCTGACTTTC. The chain recombines TRBV12-5 with TRBJ2-6; 8 bases agree with TRBD1. CDR1 is LGHNT and CDR2 is FRNRAP in the germline V gene. V lost 1 base, J lost 0 bases, and 5 bases stayed unmatched. The CDR3 has 18 amino acids.

This clonotype was detected only a few times. The chain links TRBV28 to TRBJ2-3, with D maybe TRBD2 (5 bases). The CDR3 is 12 residues long. V lost 6 bases to trimming and J lost 4 bases, with 8 bases between them. In germline, CDR1 is MDHEN, CDR2 SYDVKM. In DNA form, the CDR3 reads TGTGCCAGCAGAGAGGGCCCAGATACGCAGTATTTT. Protein product: CASREGPDTQYF.

This clonotype was counted at least ten times. J is TRBJ2-1 and V is TRBV2, with unresolved D. V was pared by 6 bases and J by 0 bases, with 15 bases between. The germline CDR1 and CDR2 sequences are SNHLY and FYNNEI. CDR3 size: 16 residues. This chain's CDR3 is CASRDGILSSYNEQFF. CDR3 DNA sequence: TGTGCCAGCAGGGACGGTATATTAAGCTCCTACAATGAGCAGTTCTTC.

The V call is TRBV28, the J call TRBJ2-7; D tentatively fits TRBD1 or TRBD2 (6 bases each). The germline V gene encodes CDR1 MDHEN and CDR2 SYDVKM. CDR3 size: 15 residues. V lost 3 bases to trimming and J lost 2 bases, with 14 bases between them. In nucleotides, the CDR3 is TGTGCCAGCAGTTTGGGTAGGGGGGAGGCCTACGAGCAGTACTTC. This gives the protein CASSLGRGEAYEQYF.

The V gene is TRBV12-3 or TRBV12-4, the J gene TRBJ1-1; D not resolved. CDR3 length equals 12 residues. V lost 6 bases and J lost 3, with 8 bases in between. The chain's CDR3 is CASSYQYTEAFF. For the CDR3, the DNA is TGTGCCAGCAGCTATCAGTACACTGAAGCTTTCTTT.

In its sample, this clonotype was seen a few times. The V and J genes are TRBV19 and TRBJ1-5; TRBD1 aligns across 8 bases. With 3 bases clipped from V and 4 bases from J, the junction kept 5 bases outside the gene matches. Germline V lookup: CDR1 LNHDA, CDR2 SQIVND (reference sequence). The CDR3 has 15 residues. The CDR3 region is CASSILWTGNQPQHF. Written as DNA, the CDR3 is TGTGCCAGTAGTATTCTTTGGACAGGGAATCAGCCCCAGCATTTT.

This clonotype was counted ten times or more. The chain links TRBV20-1 to TRBJ2-5; 10 bases align to TRBD2. J lost 4 bases, V lost 0 bases, and 5 bases had no gene match. This CDR3 region has 15 residues. Germline CDR1 is DFQATT and CDR2 is SNEGSKA (reference sequence). DNA for the CDR3: TGCAGTGCTAGAGATGCGACTAGCGGGCTAGAGACCCAGTACTTC. This translates into CSARDATSGLETQYF.

This clonotype was observed many times. This chain joins TRBV5-1 and TRBJ1-1; TRBD1 is a possible D gene (5 bases). V lost 2 bases, J lost 1 base, and 12 bases lay in between. Germline V gene sequence: CDR1 SGHRS, CDR2 YFSETQ. The CDR3 consists of 15 residues. The CDR3, as DNA: TGCGCCAGCAGCTTCGAGTGGACACCGAACACTGAAGCTTTCTTT. Its protein is CASSFEWTPNTEAFF.

This clonotype was detected many times. V is TRBV7-2 and J is TRBJ1-3; the D is unclear. Trimming removed 0 bases from V and 0 bases from J, with 3 bases in between. The CDR3 contains 14 residues. Germline V gene sequence: CDR1 SGHTA, CDR2 FQGNSA. The DNA of the CDR3 is TGTGCCAGCAGCTTAGCCGCCTCTGGAAACACCATATATTTT. This encodes CASSLAASGNTIYF.

In this sample, this clonotype turned up a few times. The V and J genes are TRBV18 and TRBJ2-2; D is unclear. The germline CDR1 and CDR2 sequences are KGHSH and LQKENI. The CDR3 sequence is 14 residues long. The V gene lost 6 bases and the J gene lost 1 base, with 9 bases spanning the gap. The chain's CDR3 is CASSLFRNTGELFF. The CDR3 DNA reads as TGTGCCAGCTCCCTCTTCAGGAACACCGGGGAGCTGTTTTTT. Variable domain in full (rest from reference TRBV18 and TRBJ2-2): NAGVMQNPRHLVRRRGQEARLRCSPMKGHSHVYWYRQLPEEGLKFMVYLQKENIIDESGMPKERFSAEFPKEGPSILRIQQVVRGDSAAYFCASSLFRNTGELFFGEGSRLTVL.

This clonotype was counted ten times or more. V is TRBV4-1 and J is TRBJ2-3; D is uncertain. Looked up from germline, CDR1 is MGHRA and CDR2 is YSYEKL. Trimming removed 3 bases from V and 1 base from J, with 17 bases in between. The CDR3 runs to 17 residues. The chain's CDR3 is CASSHAPRRVGTDTQYF. For the CDR3, the DNA is TGCGCCAGCAGCCACGCCCCAAGAAGGGTTGGCACAGATACGCAGTATTTT.

V usage is TRBV5-1 and J usage is TRBJ1-1; unclear D gene. The CDR3 consists of 12 residues. Trimming removed 1 base from V and 7 bases from J, with 8 bases in between. CDR1 is SGHRS, CDR2 YFSETQ, per germline. The chain's CDR3 is CASSLNGYEAFF. DNA of the CDR3: TGCGCCAGCAGCTTGAATGGATATGAAGCTTTCTTT. The variable domain in full, with the rest retrieved from reference TRBV5-1 and TRBJ1-1, is KAGVTQTPRYLIKTRGQQVTLSCSPISGHRSVSWYQQTPGQGLQFLFEYFSETQRNKGNFPGRFSGRQFSNSRSEMNVSTLELGDSALYLCASSLNGYEAFFGQGTRLTVV.

The chain combines TRBV4-1 with TRBJ2-2; D uncertain. The CDR3 consists of 16 residues. Per the germline V gene, CDR1 is MGHRA and CDR2 is YSYEKL. V was pared by 1 base and J by 3 bases, with 12 bases between. The CDR3 sequence is CASSQGVGADTGELFF. CDR3 nucleotides: TGCGCCAGCAGCCAAGGGGTAGGCGCGGACACCGGGGAGCTGTTTTTT.

This chain uses TRBV7-9 with TRBJ2-7; D might be TRBD1 (6 bases). The CDR3 spans 15 residues. The germline gives CDR1 SEHNR, CDR2 FQNEAQ (reference sequence). Trimming took off 4 bases at V and 2 bases at J, with 15 bases between the two ends. The CDR3 spells CASSSLWTAPYEQYF. In DNA, the CDR3 is TGTGCCAGCAGCTCCCTATGGACAGCCCCCTACGAGCAGTACTTC.